These 3 T cell receptor beta chains share one sample of origin, sequenced in a study of cytomegalovirus exposure and HLA in healthy donors. Researchers ran the PCR with 60 Vbeta and 13 Jbeta primers. Sequenced by immunoSEQ multiplex PCR; TCRdb stores in-frame clones only, minus some. The sample has about 120,000 clones, 70% to 80% seen once; the top ten hold around 12%. Material for sequencing was PBMCs. The origin of the receptors is a woman in her thirties or forties in good health and CMV-seropositive.

CDR3 sequence: CAWSVVGGHSPLHF. As DNA, the CDR3 is TGTGCCTGGAGTGTAGTAGGGGGTCATTCACCCCTCCACTTT. J is TRBJ1-6 and V is TRBV30; TRBD1 is a possible D gene (6 bases). CDR1 is GTSNPN, CDR2 SVGIG, per germline (reference sequence). The CDR3 runs to 14 residues. V gave up 0 bases and J gave up 8 bases, with 11 bases separating them.

The V call is TRBV7-2, the J call TRBJ2-5; D uncertain. The V gene's germline CDR1 is SGHTA and CDR2 FQGNSA. There are 13 residues in the CDR3. V lost 2 bases to trimming and J lost 4 bases, with 8 bases between them. The CDR3 region is CASSLNPPETQYF. The CDR3 region has the DNA TGTGCCAGCAGCTTAAATCCTCCAGAGACCCAGTACTTC. Full variable domain (missing parts from reference TRBV7-2 and TRBJ2-5): GAGVSQSPSNKVTEKGKDVELRCDPISGHTALYWYRQSLGQGLEFLIYFQGNSAPDKSGLPSDRFSAERTGGSVSTLTIQRTQQEDSAVYLCASSLNPPETQYFGPGTRLLVL.

The J gene is TRBJ2-3, the V gene TRBV19; D may be TRBD1 (5 bases). Deletions cut 9 bases from V and 2 bases from J, with 12 bases between. The CDR3 runs 13 residues. Germline loops: CDR1 LNHDA, CDR2 SQIVND (reference sequence). The CDR3 region is CARTETPTDTQYF. In DNA, the CDR3 is TGTGCCAGGACAGAGACACCCACAGATACGCAGTATTTT.